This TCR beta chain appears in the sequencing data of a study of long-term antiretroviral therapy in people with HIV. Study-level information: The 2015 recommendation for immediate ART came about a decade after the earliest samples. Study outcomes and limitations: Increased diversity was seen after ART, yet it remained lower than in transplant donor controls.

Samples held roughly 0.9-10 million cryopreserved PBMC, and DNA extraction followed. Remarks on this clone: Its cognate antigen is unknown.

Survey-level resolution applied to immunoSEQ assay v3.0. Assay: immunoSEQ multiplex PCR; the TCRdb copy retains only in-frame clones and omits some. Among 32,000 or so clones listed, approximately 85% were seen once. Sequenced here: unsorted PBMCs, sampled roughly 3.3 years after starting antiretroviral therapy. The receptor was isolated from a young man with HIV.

The DNA for the CDR3 is TGTGCCAGCAGTTACTTGGGACAGGGAGCCTACGAGCAGTACTTC. Amino acid sequence: CASSYLGQGAYEQYF. The chain combines TRBV6-5 with TRBJ2-7; 9 bases fit TRBD1. V was pared by 1 base and J by 2 bases, with 3 bases of the junction left unmatched. Germline CDR1 is MNHEY and CDR2 is SVGAGI. The CDR3 consists of 15 residues.